This TCR beta chain was sequenced in a study of blood T cell repertoires in COVID-19. The overall study: Both acute and convalescent COVID-19 samples were obtained from the United States, Italy and Spain. Nucleic acid was either cDNA or gDNA, and it came from T cells, B-cell-depleted T cells, or PBMCs.

Original methodology: Researchers report that nucleated cell counts were estimated from reference gene primer amplification. Assay: immunoSEQ multiplex PCR; the TCRdb copy retains only in-frame clones and omits some. V and J calls and clone size are copied from that table; D and trimming were computed from the DNA. Altogether fewer than 200,000 clones are present, 89% being singletons, with the ten largest covering roughly 2%. Sequenced: peripheral blood. This TCR was recovered from a man aged 18-30 years who had recovered from COVID-19.

CDR3 sequence reads: CASSPQGGRAKEQFF. CDR3 DNA sequence: TGTGCCAGCAGCCCACAGGGCGGGAGGGCCAAAGAGCAGTTCTTC. The rearrangement joins TRBV7-2 to TRBJ2-1, with 9 bases fitting TRBD2. CDR3 size: 15 residues. From germline, CDR1 is SGHTA and CDR2 FQGNSA. Trimming cost V 5 bases and J 10 bases; bases outside gene matches: 12. Supplemented by reference TRBV7-2 and TRBJ2-1, the full variable domain reads GAGVSQSPSNKVTEKGKDVELRCDPISGHTALYWYRQSLGQGLEFLIYFQGNSAPDKSGLPSDRFSAERTGGSVSTLTIQRTQQEDSAVYLCASSPQGGRAKEQFFGPGTRLTVL.